A single sample is the source of the 2 T cell receptor beta chains below, sequenced in a study of control samples from healthy donors and cancer patients. Clones were read by immunoSEQ multiplex PCR, and TCRdb kept only the in-frame ones, dropping some. Of tens of thousands of clones listed, 90% to 95% are singletons. Sequenced sample: PBMCs. The source is a man aged 25-45 years with colorectal cancer.

Only one count was recorded for this clone. V is TRBV7-9 and J is TRBJ1-2, with a weak D call TRBD1 (6 bases). The CDR3 covers 14 residues. V was shortened by 5 bases and J by 4 bases, with 14 bases between the two germline ends. The germline gives CDR1 SEHNR, CDR2 FQNEAQ (reference sequence). The CDR3 nucleotides are TGTGCCAGCAGCAGAGGGGGGGATGCCTATGGCTACACCTTC. Residues: CASSRGGDAYGYTF.

V is TRBV6-5 and J is TRBJ1-1, with TRBD1 matching over 8 bases. The CDR3 runs to 13 residues. Looked up from germline, CDR1 is MNHEY and CDR2 is SVGAGI. V dropped 4 bases and J dropped 5; count of bases not matched to a gene: 3. DNA for the CDR3: TGTGCCAGCAGTTCCACAGGGGGGACTGAAGCTTTCTTT. It yields the protein CASSSTGGTEAFF.